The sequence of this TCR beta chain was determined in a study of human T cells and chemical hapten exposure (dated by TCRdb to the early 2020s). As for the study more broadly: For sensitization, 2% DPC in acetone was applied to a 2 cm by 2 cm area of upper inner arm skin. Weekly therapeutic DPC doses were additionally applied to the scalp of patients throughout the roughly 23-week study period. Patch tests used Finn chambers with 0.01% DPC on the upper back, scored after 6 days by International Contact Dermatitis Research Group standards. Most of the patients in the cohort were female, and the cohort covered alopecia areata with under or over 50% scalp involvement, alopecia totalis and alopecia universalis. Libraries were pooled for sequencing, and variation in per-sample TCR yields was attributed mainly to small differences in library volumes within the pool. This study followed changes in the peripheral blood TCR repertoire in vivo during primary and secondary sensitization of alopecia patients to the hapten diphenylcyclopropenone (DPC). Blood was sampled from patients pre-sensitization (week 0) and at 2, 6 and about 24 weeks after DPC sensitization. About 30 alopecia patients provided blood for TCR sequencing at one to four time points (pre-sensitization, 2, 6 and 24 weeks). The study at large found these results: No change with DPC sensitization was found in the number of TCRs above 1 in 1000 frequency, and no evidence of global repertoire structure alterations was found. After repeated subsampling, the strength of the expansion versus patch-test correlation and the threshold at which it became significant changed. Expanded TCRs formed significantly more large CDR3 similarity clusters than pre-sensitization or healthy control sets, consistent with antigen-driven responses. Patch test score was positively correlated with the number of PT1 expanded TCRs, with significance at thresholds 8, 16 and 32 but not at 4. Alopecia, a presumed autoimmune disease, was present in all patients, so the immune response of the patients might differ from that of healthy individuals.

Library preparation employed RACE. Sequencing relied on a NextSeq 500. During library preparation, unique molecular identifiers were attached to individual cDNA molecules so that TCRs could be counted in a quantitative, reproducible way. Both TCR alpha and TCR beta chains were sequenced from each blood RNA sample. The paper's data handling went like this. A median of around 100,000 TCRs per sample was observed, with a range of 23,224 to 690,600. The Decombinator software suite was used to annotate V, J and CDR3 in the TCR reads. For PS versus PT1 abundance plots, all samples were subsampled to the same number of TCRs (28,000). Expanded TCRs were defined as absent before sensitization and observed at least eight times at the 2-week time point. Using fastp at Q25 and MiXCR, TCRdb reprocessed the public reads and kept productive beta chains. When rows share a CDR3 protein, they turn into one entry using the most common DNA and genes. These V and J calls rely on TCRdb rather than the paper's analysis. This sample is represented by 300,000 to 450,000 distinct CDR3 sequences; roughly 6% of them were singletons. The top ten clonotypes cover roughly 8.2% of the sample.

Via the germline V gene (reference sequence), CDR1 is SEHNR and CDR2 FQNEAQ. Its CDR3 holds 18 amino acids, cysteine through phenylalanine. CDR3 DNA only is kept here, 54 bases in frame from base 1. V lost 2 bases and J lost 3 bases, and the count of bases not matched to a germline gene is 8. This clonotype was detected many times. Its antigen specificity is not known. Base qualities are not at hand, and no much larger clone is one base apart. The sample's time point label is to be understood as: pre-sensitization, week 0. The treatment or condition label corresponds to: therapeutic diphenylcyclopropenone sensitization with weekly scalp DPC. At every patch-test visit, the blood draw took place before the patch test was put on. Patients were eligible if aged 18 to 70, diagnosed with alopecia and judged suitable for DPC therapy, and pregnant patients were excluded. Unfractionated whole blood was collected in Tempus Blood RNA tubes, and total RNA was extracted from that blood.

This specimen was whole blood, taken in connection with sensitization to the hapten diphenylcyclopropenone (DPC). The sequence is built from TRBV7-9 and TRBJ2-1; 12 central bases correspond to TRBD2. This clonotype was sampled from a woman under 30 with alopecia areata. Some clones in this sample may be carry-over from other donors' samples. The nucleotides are TGTGCCAGCAGCTTATCCCTTCTAGCGGGGGGGAACTACAATGAGCAGTTCTTC. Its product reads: CASSLSLLAGGNYNEQFF.